Listed below are T cell receptor beta chains from one sample, sequenced in a study of blood T cell repertoires in COVID-19. Clones were read by immunoSEQ multiplex PCR, and TCRdb kept only the in-frame ones, dropping some. The sample holds over 95,000 clones; roughly 80% are singletons and the top ten take approximately 1.5%. The sample taken for sequencing was peripheral blood. The receptors here all came from a man aged 45-65 years with acute or convalescent COVID-19. Each CDR3 is given with its conserved first and last residue. The order of the fields is D gene, V gene, clone size, J gene, CDR3 protein, CDR3 DNA. A D gene is named only where the DNA matches it firmly. Not all rows give a size; the values are once, few, many and, for expanded clones, a class.

TRBD2	TRBV4-2	.	TRBJ2-5	CASSQELQAGPYQETQYF	TGTGCCAGCAGCCAAGAATTACAAGCGGGGCCCTATCAAGAGACCCAGTACTTC
TRBD1	TRBV19	.	TRBJ1-2	CASSIRGQGALYGYTF	TGTGCCAGTAGTATACGAGGGCAGGGGGCCCTCTATGGCTACACCTTC
.	TRBV24-1	.	TRBJ1-2	CATSDLGGYTF	TGTGCCACCAGTGATTTGGGCGGCTACACCTTC
.	TRBV5-1	once	TRBJ1-5	CASSLDGGSGQPQHF	TGCGCCAGCAGCCTGGATGGGGGCTCGGGGCAGCCCCAGCATTTT
TRBD2	TRBV3-1/TRBV3-2	.	TRBJ2-5	CASSRLAGSGVAQYF	TGTGCCAGCAGCCGACTAGCGGGGTCCGGCGTGGCCCAGTACTTC
.	TRBV11-2	.	TRBJ2-2	CASSLGTLHTGELFF	TGTGCCAGCAGCCTCGGGACACTTCACACCGGGGAGCTGTTTTTT
TRBD1	TRBV6-5	.	TRBJ1-2	CASRPGTGDYGYTF	TGTGCCAGCAGACCCGGGACAGGGGACTACGGCTACACCTTC
.	TRBV7-6	once	TRBJ1-5	CASSVGGGSNQPQHF	TGTGCCAGCAGCGTAGGGGGGGGGAGCAATCAGCCCCAGCATTTT
.	TRBV29-1	once	TRBJ2-3	CSVEYGGYTDTQYF	TGCAGCGTTGAATACGGCGGGTACACAGATACGCAGTATTTT
.	TRBV15	.	TRBJ1-6	CATRTRNNSPLHF	TGTGCCACACGGACACGAAATAATTCACCCCTCCACTTT
.	TRBV5-1	.	TRBJ1-2	CASSLGGVGGYTF	TGCGCCAGCAGCTTAGGAGGGGTCGGAGGCTACACCTTC
TRBD1	TRBV3-1/TRBV3-2	.	TRBJ1-6	CASSRRQGTYNSPLHF	TGTGCCAGCAGCCGCAGACAGGGTACCTATAATTCACCCCTCCACTTT
TRBD2	TRBV3-1/TRBV3-2	few	TRBJ2-7	CASSQVTGGEQYF	TGTGCCAGCAGCCAAGTAACGGGGGGAGAGCAGTACTTC
.	TRBV5-1	.	TRBJ1-1	CASSLGGPDTEAFF	TGCGCCAGCAGCTTGGGGGGGCCGGACACTGAAGCTTTCTTT
TRBD2	TRBV7-3	.	TRBJ2-1	CASSPSGGRDEQFF	TGTGCCAGCAGCCCTAGCGGGGGGCGGGATGAGCAGTTCTTC
.	TRBV10-3	.	TRBJ1-6	CAITQDNNSPLHF	TGTGCCATCACCCAGGACAATAATTCACCCCTCCACTTT
TRBD1	TRBV5-1	.	TRBJ1-6	CASSDPGTGDNSPLHF	TGCGCCAGCAGCGACCCCGGGACAGGGGATAATTCACCCCTCCACTTT
TRBD1	TRBV30	once	TRBJ1-4	CAWSVKGQGNEKLFF	TGTGCCTGGAGTGTAAAGGGACAGGGGAATGAAAAACTGTTTTTT
TRBD1	TRBV2	.	TRBJ1-2	CASPATGGAGYGYTF	TGTGCCAGCCCAGCCACAGGGGGCGCGGGCTATGGCTACACCTTC
.	TRBV19	few	TRBJ2-5	CASQPRGGEETQYF	TGTGCCAGTCAACCTAGGGGAGGTGAAGAGACCCAGTACTTC
.	TRBV6-5	.	TRBJ1-6	CASSYPREEGSPLHF	TGTGCCAGCAGCTACCCCAGGGAAGAAGGTTCACCCCTCCACTTT
.	TRBV9	few	TRBJ1-2	CASSVDQGNYGYTF	TGTGCCAGCAGCGTAGATCAGGGGAACTATGGCTACACCTTC
TRBD1	TRBV11-1	.	TRBJ1-1	CASLNRGKTEAFF	TGTGCCAGTTTAAACAGGGGAAAGACTGAAGCTTTCTTT
TRBD1	TRBV9	.	TRBJ1-1	CASSPDRGIDEAFF	TGTGCCAGCAGCCCGGACAGGGGAATTGATGAAGCTTTCTTT
.	TRBV12-5	.	TRBJ2-5	CASGAGRQETQYF	TGTGCTAGTGGTGCGGGACGGCAAGAGACCCAGTACTTC
TRBD2	TRBV19	.	TRBJ2-1	CASSRASGGYNEQFF	TGTGCCAGTAGTCGGGCTAGCGGGGGGTACAATGAGCAGTTCTTC
TRBD1	TRBV6-5	.	TRBJ1-2	CASRITGGLDYGYTF	TGTGCCAGCAGGATAACAGGGGGACTGGACTATGGCTACACCTTC
.	TRBV5-1	.	TRBJ1-1	CASSLDGWGATEAFF	TGCGCCAGCAGCTTGGATGGGTGGGGAGCCACTGAAGCTTTCTTT
TRBD1	TRBV10-2	.	TRBJ1-3	CASSERDRAGNTIYF	TGCGCCAGCAGTGAAAGGGACAGGGCGGGAAACACCATATATTTT
TRBD1	TRBV18	.	TRBJ2-7	CASSPRDRGWEQYF	TGTGCCAGCTCACCAAGGGACAGGGGGTGGGAGCAGTACTTC
.	TRBV15	.	TRBJ2-3	CATSRADRSITDTQYF	TGTGCCACCAGCAGAGCCGATAGAAGCATCACAGATACGCAGTATTTT